What follows are 6 T cell receptor beta chains derived from one specimen sequenced in a study of metastatic and nonmetastatic thyroid tumors. TCRdb re-called the PCR reads via MiXCR. The sample lists 35,000 to 50,000 clones; approximately 15% were seen once. Every patient was untreated before thyroid surgery. The specimen was blood. The receptors come from a female donor with papillary thyroid cancer or a benign thyroid nodule (not recorded which). Some clones in this sample may be carry-over from other donors' samples.

In this sample, this clone turned up many times. The chain couples TRBV11-2 to TRBJ1-1, with TRBD1 matching 10 bases. The J segment lost 3 bases and the V segment lost 5 bases, leaving 6 bases of the junction unmatched. Per germline, CDR1 SGHAT and CDR2 FQNNGV. The CDR3 has 15 residues. CDR3 residues: CASSPGQGGYTEAFF. The CDR3 bases are TGTGCCAGCAGCCCAGGACAGGGGGGGTACACTGAAGCTTTCTTT.

This clone was detected ten times or more. The chain joins TRBV5-1 to TRBJ2-6, with 7 nucleotides matching TRBD1. The CDR3 totals 19 residues. The junction had 12 bases not matched to a gene; V was cut back by 3 bases and J by 0 bases. CDR1 SGHRS and CDR2 YFSETQ come from the germline V gene. The chain's CDR3 is CASSSRGGALNSGANVLTF. For the CDR3, the DNA is TGCGCCAGCAGCTCGAGAGGGGGCGCCTTAAACTCTGGGGCCAACGTCCTGACTTTC.

This clone appeared many times. The chain's CDR3 is CATSGPRMEKLFF. The CDR3, as DNA: TGTGCCACATCGGGACCCCGGATGGAAAAACTGTTTTTT. The chain couples TRBV19 to TRBJ1-4; D might be TRBD1 (5 bases). Germline lookup yields CDR1 LNHDA and CDR2 SQIVND (reference sequence). This CDR3 has 13 residues. V lost 10 bases, J lost 8 bases, and 17 bases lay in between. The entire variable domain, with the rest obtained from reference TRBV19 and TRBJ1-4, is as follows: DGGITQSPKYLFRKEGQNVTLSCEQNLNHDAMYWYRQDPGQGLRLIYYSQIVNDFQKGDIAEGYSVSREKKESFPLTVTSAQKNPTAFYLCATSGPRMEKLFFGSGTQLSVL.

This clone qualifies as medium-sized. This chain links TRBV28 with TRBJ2-3, with D perhaps being TRBD1 or TRBD2 (6 bases each). The CDR3 runs 15 residues. Germline-derived CDR1 and CDR2 are MDHEN and SYDVKM. Trimming stripped 8 bases from V and 0 bases from J, with 15 bases between. The DNA for the CDR3 is TGTGCCAGCTTCGGGGGCGGACCAAGCACAGATACGCAGTATTTT. This codes for CASFGGGPSTDTQYF.

At least ten counts were recorded for this clone. V is TRBV20-1 and J is TRBJ2-3, with no clear D. Looked up from germline, CDR1 is DFQATT and CDR2 is SNEGSKA (reference sequence). Trimming pared 6 bases from V and 0 bases from J, leaving 19 bases between. The CDR3 runs to 16 residues. CDR3 DNA: TGCAGTGCAACGACCCCCTTTTACTTTAGCACAGATACGCAGTATTTT. Its protein is CSATTPFYFSTDTQYF.

This clone was detected many times. The V call is TRBV7-9, the J call TRBJ2-1; 8 bases line up with TRBD2. The CDR3 loop spans 16 amino acids. Germline V CDR1 and CDR2: SEHNR, FQNEAQ (reference sequence). Trimming cost V 5 bases and J 2 bases; bases outside gene matches: 8. In DNA form, the CDR3 reads TGTGCCAGCAGCCCCACGAGCGGGAGACCCTACAATGAGCAGTTCTTC. Translation: CASSPTSGRPYNEQFF. The full variable domain, rest sourced from reference TRBV7-9 and TRBJ2-1, is DTGVSQNPRHKITKRGQNVTFRCDPISEHNRLYWYRQTLGQGPEFLTYFQNEAQLEKSRLLSDRFSAERPKGSFSTLEIQRTEQGDSAMYLCASSPTSGRPYNEQFFGPGTRLTVL.